This T cell receptor beta chain was found in a study of shared clonotypes between healthy human individuals. TCRdb's table, derived via immunoSEQ multiplex PCR, lists solely in-frame clones and lacks some. The sample lists hundreds of thousands of clones; around four fifths were seen once. Material for sequencing was memory CD4+ T cells sorted from blood. Subset in this sample: CD45RA-negative fraction. The TCR was taken from a woman aged 30 to 39 in good health.

As DNA, the CDR3 is TGCGCCAGCAGCTCCTCGCCGGGACAGCCCTACGAGCAGTACTTC. It is translated as CASSSSPGQPYEQYF. The chain uses TRBV5-1 and TRBJ2-7; 7 nucleotides align to TRBD1. J lost 2 bases, V lost 3 bases, and 8 bases had no gene match. CDR1 is SGHRS, CDR2 YFSETQ, per germline. The CDR3 has 15 amino acids.